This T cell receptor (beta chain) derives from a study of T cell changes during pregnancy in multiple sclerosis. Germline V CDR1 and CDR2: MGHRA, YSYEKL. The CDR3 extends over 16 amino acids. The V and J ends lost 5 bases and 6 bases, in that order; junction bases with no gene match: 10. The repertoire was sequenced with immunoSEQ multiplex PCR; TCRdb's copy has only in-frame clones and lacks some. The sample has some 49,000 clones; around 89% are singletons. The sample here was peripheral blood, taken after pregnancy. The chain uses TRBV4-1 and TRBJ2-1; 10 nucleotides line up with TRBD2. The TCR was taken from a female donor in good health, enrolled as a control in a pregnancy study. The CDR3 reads CASSEGKLAGPNEQFF. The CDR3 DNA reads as TGCGCCAGCAGCGAGGGGAAACTAGCGGGGCCCAATGAGCAGTTCTTC.